This T cell receptor beta chain was recovered during a study of cytomegalovirus exposure and HLA in healthy donors. CDR1 and CDR2 (germline): SGHTA, FQGNSA. The CDR3 has 16 amino acids. V was shortened by 5 bases and J by 7 bases, with 18 bases between the two germline ends. Data came from immunoSEQ multiplex PCR; TCRdb stores just in-frame clones and leaves some out. This sample yields roughly 280,000 clones, of which 80% to 90% are seen a single time; about 1% belongs to the top ten. This clone has a handful of counts. Input material: PBMCs. The source is a woman younger than 30 in good health and CMV-seronegative. The gene calls are TRBV7-2 and TRBJ1-6, with a possible D match to TRBD1 (5 bases). CDR3 amino acids: CASSHGGGGFNSPLHF. The CDR3 coding sequence is TGTGCCAGCAGCCACGGCGGCGGGGGGTTCAATTCACCCCTCCACTTT. Drawing the rest from reference TRBV7-2 and TRBJ1-6, the complete variable domain is GAGVSQSPSNKVTEKGKDVELRCDPISGHTALYWYRQSLGQGLEFLIYFQGNSAPDKSGLPSDRFSAERTGGSVSTLTIQRTQQEDSAVYLCASSHGGGGFNSPLHFGNGTRLTVT.